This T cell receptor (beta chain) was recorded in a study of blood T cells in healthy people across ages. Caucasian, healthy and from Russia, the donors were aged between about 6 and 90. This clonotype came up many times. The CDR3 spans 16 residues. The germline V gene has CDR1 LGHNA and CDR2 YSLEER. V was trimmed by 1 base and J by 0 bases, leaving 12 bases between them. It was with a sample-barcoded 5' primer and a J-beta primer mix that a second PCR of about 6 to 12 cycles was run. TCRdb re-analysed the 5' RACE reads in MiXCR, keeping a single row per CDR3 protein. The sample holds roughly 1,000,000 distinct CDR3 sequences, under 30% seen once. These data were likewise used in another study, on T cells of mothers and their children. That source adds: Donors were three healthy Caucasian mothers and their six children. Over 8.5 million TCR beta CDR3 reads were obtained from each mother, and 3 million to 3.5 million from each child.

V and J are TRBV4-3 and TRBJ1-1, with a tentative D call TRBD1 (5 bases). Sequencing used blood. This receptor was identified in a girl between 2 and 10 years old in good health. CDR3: CASSQADITLNTEAFF. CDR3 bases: TGCGCCAGCAGCCAAGCGGACATCACCTTGAACACTGAAGCTTTCTTT.